The present T cell receptor (beta chain) was sequenced within a study of blood T cells in healthy people across ages. Germline CDR1 reads SGHVS; CDR2 reads FQNEAQ. V lost 0 bases, J lost 0 bases, and 5 bases lay in between. The CDR3 has 14 residues. With a J-beta primer mix and a sample-barcoded 5' primer, a second PCR ran about 7 to 12 cycles. Each cDNA molecule, via a template-switch adaptor with 12 random nucleotides, was tagged. TCRdb re-called the 5' RACE reads with MiXCR, one entry per CDR3 protein. The data show fewer than 800,000 distinct CDR3 sequences, under 25% seen once. This clonotype appeared many times.

The V gene is TRBV7-8, the J gene TRBJ2-5, with D uncertain. This sequence originates from a man in his 70s in good health. Material for sequencing was blood. The CDR3 protein is CASSLALHQETQYF. In nucleotides, the CDR3 is TGTGCCAGCAGCTTAGCGCTGCACCAAGAGACCCAGTACTTC.